What follows are 3 T cell receptor beta chains derived from one specimen sequenced in a study of blood T cell repertoires in COVID-19 (dated by TCRdb to about 2020). Receptor libraries were prepared by the immunoSEQ multiplex PCR assay. Imported from immuneACCESS, the table was reduced by TCRdb to in-frame sequences with V and J called. These copies leave out some clones; in studies compared against another copy, an unresolved V gene accounts for under half, and the cause of the remainder is not known. The sample includes 70,000 or so clones, with more than 80% observed a single time. The ten largest clones capture around 6.7% of the sample. The sample was peripheral blood. Source of these receptors: a woman at least 80 years old with active COVID-19.

V is TRBV28 and J is TRBJ1-5; D might be TRBD1 (5 bases). The CDR3 extends over 15 amino acids. V lost 11 bases and J 1 base, leaving 18 bases between the germline ends. CDR1 and CDR2 from the germline V gene are MDHEN and SYDVKM. DNA for the CDR3: TGTGCCGGGCACGGGGGAAGTATGAGCAATCAGCCCCAGCATTTT. It is translated as CAGHGGSMSNQPQHF.

This clone appeared a single time. The J gene is TRBJ2-2, the V gene TRBV6-6, with D perhaps matching TRBD1 (6 bases). CDR3 length: 15 amino acids. Trimming took off 2 bases at V and 2 bases at J, with 9 bases between the two ends. Germline V gene lookup returns CDR1 MNHNY and CDR2 SVGAGI (reference sequence). The CDR3 nucleotides are TGTGCCAGCAGTTACATCAGGGGAAACACCGGGGAGCTGTTTTTT. Translation gives CASSYIRGNTGELFF.

This chain uses TRBV5-8 with TRBJ2-3, with D perhaps matching TRBD1 (5 bases). The CDR3 contains 16 residues. V was cut by 1 base and J by 2 bases, with 14 bases left in between. Germline lookup yields CDR1 SGHTS and CDR2 YDEGEE. This CDR3 reads CASSLNGQGITDTQYF. The CDR3 region has the DNA TGTGCCAGCAGCTTGAATGGGCAGGGAATCACAGATACGCAGTATTTT.